This T cell receptor beta chain was found in a study of Graves' ophthalmopathy and Graves' hyperthyroidism. About the study: Peripheral blood (taken before any treatment) was collected at initial diagnosis.

A duration under 3 months, NOSPECS ≥4, CAS ≥3 and moderate-to-severe activity characterized the donors with ophthalmopathy. Scientists amplified the TCR beta CDR3 regions from RNA transcripts. First-round RT-PCR relied on HTBI primers, and a second-round multiplex PCR came next. TCRdb used MiXCR to reprocess the multiplex PCR reads, holding one entry per CDR3 protein. The repertoire holds roughly 13,000 distinct CDR3 sequences, with about 50% as singletons. Turning to this clonotype: Its target is not known. A much bigger clone sits one base away, suggesting this may be a read error.

V was pared by 8 bases and J by 9 bases, with 16 bases between. This CDR3 has 12 residues. CDR1 MNHNY and CDR2 SVGAGI come from the germline V gene (reference sequence). Study-wide points: Sensitivity of around 67% and specificity of approximately 73% were achieved by the model that predicted ophthalmopathy progression. For separating ophthalmopathy from stable hyperthyroidism, a 13-signature model gave 87.88% sensitivity and 80% to 84% specificity.

Sequencing was done on a sample of peripheral blood. This receptor was obtained from a woman in her twenties or thirties with Graves' ophthalmopathy. This chain joins TRBV6-6 and TRBJ2-5; no definite D call. The CDR3 protein is CASGFPSWPQYF. CDR3 nucleotides: TGTGCCAGCGGTTTCCCGTCCTGGCCCCAGTACTTC.